The T cell receptor (beta chain) under discussion was sequenced for a study of regulatory T cells in long-lasting Graves disease. Time point described: newly diagnosed GD, antithyroid drugs for less than 3 months. PBMC-extracted RNA yielded the TCR library. The TCR beta library used iRepertoire HTBI primers with Arm-PCR amplification of CDR3. Via MiXCR, TCRdb re-called the multiplex PCR reads, giving one row per CDR3 protein. This table has roughly 420,000 distinct CDR3 sequences, roughly 17% appearing once. The table lists this clonotype with many counts. The same data also went into a second study, on T cells in Graves' hyperthyroidism and ophthalmopathy.

The sample was peripheral blood mononuclear cells (PBMCs), taken at new diagnosis, from a patient treated with antithyroid drugs. The sequence came from a woman aged 18-35 years with Graves disease.

CDR3 DNA: TGTGCCAGCAGGGCTGCACCCCTCTCCTACAATGAGCAGTTCTTC. It codes for CASRAAPLSYNEQFF. V gene TRBV28 combines with J gene TRBJ2-1, with D hard to call. The CDR3 has 15 residues. Germline values: CDR1 MDHEN, CDR2 SYDVKM. V was trimmed by 6 bases and J by 0 bases, leaving 12 bases between them. The whole variable domain, remainder taken from reference TRBV28 and TRBJ2-1, is DVKVTQSSRYLVKRTGEKVFLECVQDMDHENMFWYRQDPGLGLRLIYFSYDVKMKEKGDIPEGYSVSREKKERFSLILESASTNQTSMYLCASRAAPLSYNEQFFGPGTRLTVL.